This T cell receptor beta chain was sequenced in a study of T-cell reconstitution after alpha-beta-depleted transplantation in children. This clonotype was counted at least ten times. TCRbeta library preparation incorporated unique molecular identifiers. TCRdb passed the PCR reads through MiXCR, listing each CDR3 protein once. The table shows about 640,000 distinct CDR3 sequences, with 16% occurring only once. The receptor was derived from a human donor who donated a stem cell graft to a child with acute myeloid leukemia. The sample was PBMCs from the stem cell graft donor, taken from the stem cell graft.

CDR3 sequence (DNA): TGCAGTGCTAGGGGTTGGCTGCAGGGGCTAAACATTCAGTACTTC. Residues: CSARGWLQGLNIQYF. The V and J genes are TRBV20-1 and TRBJ2-4; maybe TRBD1 (6 bases). Trimming removed 3 bases at V and 6 bases at J, with 18 bases between. The germline gives CDR1 DFQATT, CDR2 SNEGSKA (reference sequence). The CDR3 is made up of 15 amino acids.